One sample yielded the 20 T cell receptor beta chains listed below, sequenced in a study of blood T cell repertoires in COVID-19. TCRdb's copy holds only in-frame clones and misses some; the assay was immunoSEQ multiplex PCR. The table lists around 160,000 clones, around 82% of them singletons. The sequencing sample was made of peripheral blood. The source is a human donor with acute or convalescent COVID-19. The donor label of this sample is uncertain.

CDR3 in amino acids: CASSQGAEYNEQFF. CDR3 nucleotides: TGTGCCAGCAGCCAAGGGGCAGAATACAATGAGCAGTTCTTC. The V gene is TRBV3-1 (or the pseudogene TRBV3-2), the J gene TRBJ2-1, with D unclear. From germline, CDR1 is LGHDT and CDR2 YNNKEL (reference sequence). V was pared by 1 base and J by 4 bases, with 8 bases between. There are 14 residues in the CDR3.

The CDR3 here is CASSVPDRGAPYSYEQYF. The CDR3 region has the DNA TGTGCCAGCAGCGTCCCAGACAGGGGGGCCCCATACTCCTACGAGCAGTACTTC. The chain uses TRBV7-2 and TRBJ2-7, with TRBD1 matching over 9 bases. Germline trimming cut 5 bases from V and 0 bases from J; bases unmatched to any gene: 14. This CDR3 is 18 amino acids long. The germline CDR1 and CDR2 sequences are SGHTA and FQGNSA.

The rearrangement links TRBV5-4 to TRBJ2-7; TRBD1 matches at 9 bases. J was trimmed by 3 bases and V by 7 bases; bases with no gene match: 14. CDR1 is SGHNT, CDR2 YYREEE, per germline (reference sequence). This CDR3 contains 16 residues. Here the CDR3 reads CASQSRRGQGIYEQYF. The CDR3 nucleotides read TGTGCCAGCCAGAGTCGGAGAGGACAGGGGATCTACGAGCAGTACTTC.

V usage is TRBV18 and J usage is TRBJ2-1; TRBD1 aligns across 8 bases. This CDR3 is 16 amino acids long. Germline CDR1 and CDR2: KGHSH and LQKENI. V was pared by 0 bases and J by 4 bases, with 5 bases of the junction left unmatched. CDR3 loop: CASSPPRDRGYNEQFF. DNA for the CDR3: TGTGCCAGCTCACCACCTCGAGACAGGGGTTACAATGAGCAGTTCTTC.

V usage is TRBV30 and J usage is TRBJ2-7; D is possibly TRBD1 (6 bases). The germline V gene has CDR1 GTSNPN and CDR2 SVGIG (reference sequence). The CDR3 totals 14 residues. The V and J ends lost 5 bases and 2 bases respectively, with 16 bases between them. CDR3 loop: CAWHQGIGTYEQYF. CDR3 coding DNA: TGTGCCTGGCACCAGGGGATAGGAACCTACGAGCAGTACTTC.

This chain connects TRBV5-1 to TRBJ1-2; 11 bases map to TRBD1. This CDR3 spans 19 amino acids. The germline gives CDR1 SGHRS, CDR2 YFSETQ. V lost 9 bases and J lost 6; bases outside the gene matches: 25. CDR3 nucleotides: TGCGCCACCTCCCATGGTTTGGGTAGGACAGGGGGCGTTATAGATGGCTACACCTTC. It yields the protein CATSHGLGRTGGVIDGYTF.

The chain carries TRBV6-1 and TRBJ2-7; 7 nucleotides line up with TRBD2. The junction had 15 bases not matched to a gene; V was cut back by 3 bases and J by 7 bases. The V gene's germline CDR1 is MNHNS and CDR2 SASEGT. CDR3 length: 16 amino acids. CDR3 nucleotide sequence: TGTGCCAGCAGTGACGGTGGAGCTAGCGGAGCATTGGAGCAGTACTTC. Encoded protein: CASSDGGASGALEQYF.

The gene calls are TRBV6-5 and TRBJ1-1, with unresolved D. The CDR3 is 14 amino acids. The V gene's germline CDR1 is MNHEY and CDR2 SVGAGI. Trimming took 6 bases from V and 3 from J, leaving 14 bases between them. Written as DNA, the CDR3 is TGTGCCAGCAGACTGGGTAGAGGAGACACTGAAGCTTTCTTT. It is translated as CASRLGRGDTEAFF.

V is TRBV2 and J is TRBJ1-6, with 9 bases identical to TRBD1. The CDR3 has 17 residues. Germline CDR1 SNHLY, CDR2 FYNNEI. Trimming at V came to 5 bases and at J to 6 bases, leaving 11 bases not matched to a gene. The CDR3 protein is CASSLDRGRDINSPLHF. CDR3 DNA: TGTGCCAGCAGTTTGGACAGGGGAAGGGATATTAATTCACCCCTCCACTTT.

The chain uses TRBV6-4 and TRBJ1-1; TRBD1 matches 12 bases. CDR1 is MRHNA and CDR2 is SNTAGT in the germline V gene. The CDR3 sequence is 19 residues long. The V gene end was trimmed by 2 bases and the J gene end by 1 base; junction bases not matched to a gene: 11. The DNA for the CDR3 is TGTGCCAGCAGTGACGGGGACAGGGGGCACCGGCGGGCGAACACTGAAGCTTTCTTT. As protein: CASSDGDRGHRRANTEAFF.

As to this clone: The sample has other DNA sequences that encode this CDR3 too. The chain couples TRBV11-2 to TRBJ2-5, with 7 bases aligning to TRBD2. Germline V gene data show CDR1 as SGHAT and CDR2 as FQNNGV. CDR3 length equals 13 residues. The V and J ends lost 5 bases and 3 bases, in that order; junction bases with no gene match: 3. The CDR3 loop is CASSTGLEETQYF. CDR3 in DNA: TGTGCCAGCAGCACCGGACTAGAAGAGACCCAGTACTTC. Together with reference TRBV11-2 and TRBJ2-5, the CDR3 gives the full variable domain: EAGVAQSPRYKIIEKRQSVAFWCNPISGHATLYWYQQILGQGPKLLIQFQNNGVVDDSQLPKDRFSAERLKGVDSTLKIQPAKLEDSAVYLCASSTGLEETQYFGPGTRLLVL.

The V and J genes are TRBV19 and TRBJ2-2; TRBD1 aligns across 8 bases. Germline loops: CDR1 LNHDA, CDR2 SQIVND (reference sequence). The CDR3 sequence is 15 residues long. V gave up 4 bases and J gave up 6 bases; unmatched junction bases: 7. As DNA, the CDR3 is TGTGCCAGTAGTACCGGACAGGGTAGCGCCGGGGAGCTGTTTTTT. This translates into CASSTGQGSAGELFF.

CDR3 nucleotides: TGTGCCAGCAGTACTCCTTTAACAGATACGCAGTATTTT. Translating it yields CASSTPLTDTQYF. The chain employs TRBV6-5 and TRBJ2-3, with D uncertain. The CDR3 has 13 residues. V gave up 5 bases and J gave up 3 bases, with 9 bases separating them. In germline, CDR1 is MNHEY, CDR2 SVGAGI.

The CDR3 protein is CASSLESRVYGYTF. The CDR3 DNA is TGTGCCAGCAGCTTAGAAAGCAGGGTCTATGGCTACACCTTC. V gene TRBV7-9 combines with J gene TRBJ1-2; tentative D call: TRBD1 (5 bases). The CDR3 sequence is 14 residues long. The V end was cut by 1 base, the J end by 4 bases, with 10 bases between. CDR1 and CDR2 (germline): SEHNR, FQNEAQ (reference sequence).

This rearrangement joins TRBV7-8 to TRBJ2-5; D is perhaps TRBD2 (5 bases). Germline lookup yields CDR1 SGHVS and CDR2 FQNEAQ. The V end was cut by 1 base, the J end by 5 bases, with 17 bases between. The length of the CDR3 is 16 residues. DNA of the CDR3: TGTGCCAGCAGCTTAGGGGCGCCTAGCCCTCTCGAGACCCAGTACTTC. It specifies CASSLGAPSPLETQYF.

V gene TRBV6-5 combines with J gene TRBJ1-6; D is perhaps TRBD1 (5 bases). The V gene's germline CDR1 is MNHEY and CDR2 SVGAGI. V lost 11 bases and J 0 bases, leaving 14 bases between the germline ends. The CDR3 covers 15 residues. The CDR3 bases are TGTGCCGGCCAACAAGACAGCTCCTATAATTCACCCCTCCACTTT. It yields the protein CAGQQDSSYNSPLHF.

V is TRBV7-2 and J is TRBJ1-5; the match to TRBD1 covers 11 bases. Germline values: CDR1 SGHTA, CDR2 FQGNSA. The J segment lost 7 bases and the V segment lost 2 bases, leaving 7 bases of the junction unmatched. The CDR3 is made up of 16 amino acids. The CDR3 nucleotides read TGTGCCAGCAGCTTATTCGGGACAGGGGGTGACCAGCCCCAGCATTTT. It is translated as CASSLFGTGGDQPQHF.

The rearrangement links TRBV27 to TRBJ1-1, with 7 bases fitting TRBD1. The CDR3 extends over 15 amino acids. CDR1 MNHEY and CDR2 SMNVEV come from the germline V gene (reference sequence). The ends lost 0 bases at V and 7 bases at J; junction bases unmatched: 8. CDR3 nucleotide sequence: TGTGCCAGCAGTTTATCTGGCAGGGGGGAAGTTGAAGCTTTCTTT. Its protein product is CASSLSGRGEVEAFF.

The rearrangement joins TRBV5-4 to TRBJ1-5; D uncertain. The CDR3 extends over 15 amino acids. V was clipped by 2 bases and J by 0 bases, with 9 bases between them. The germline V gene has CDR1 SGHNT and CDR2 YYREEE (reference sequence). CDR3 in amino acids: CASSLGGGSNQPQHF. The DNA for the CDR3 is TGTGCCAGCAGCTTAGGAGGCGGTAGCAATCAGCCCCAGCATTTT.

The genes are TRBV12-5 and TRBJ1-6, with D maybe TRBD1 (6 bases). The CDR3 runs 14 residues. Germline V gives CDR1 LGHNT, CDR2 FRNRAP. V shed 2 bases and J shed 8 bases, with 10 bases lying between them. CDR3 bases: TGTGCTAGTGGTTTGAACAGGGAACATTCACCCCTCCACTTT. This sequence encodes CASGLNREHSPLHF. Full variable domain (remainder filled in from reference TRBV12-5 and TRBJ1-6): DARVTQTPRHKVTEMGQEVTMRCQPILGHNTVFWYRQTMMQGLELLAYFRNRAPLDDSGMPKDRFSAEMPDATLATLKIQPSEPRDSAVYFCASGLNREHSPLHFGNGTRLTVT.